What follows are 8 T cell receptor beta chains derived from one specimen sequenced in a study of cytotoxic CD8 clonotypes in ibrutinib-treated CLL. Sequenced by immunoSEQ multiplex PCR; TCRdb stores in-frame clones only, minus some. The sample has tens of thousands of clones, around 79% seen once. The sequences come from PBMCs, collected after 12 months of ibrutinib treatment. The receptor source for this set is a human donor with chronic lymphocytic leukemia.

This rearrangement joins TRBV7-6 to TRBJ2-6; the match to TRBD1 covers 9 bases. The germline V gene has CDR1 SGHVS and CDR2 FNYEAQ. This CDR3 comprises 16 residues. The ends lost 5 bases at V and 0 bases at J; junction bases unmatched: 2. The DNA for the CDR3 is TGTGCCAGCAGCCCGGACAGGGGCTCTGGGGCCAACGTCCTGACTTTC. As protein: CASSPDRGSGANVLTF.

In its sample, this clone ranks as medium-sized. This chain connects TRBV7-3 to TRBJ1-1, with D possibly TRBD1 on 5 matching bases. The CDR3 loop spans 14 amino acids. The germline V gene encodes CDR1 SGHTA and CDR2 FQGTGA. V lost 5 bases to trimming and J lost 1 base, with 11 bases between them. The CDR3 region is CASSPGHANTEAFF. The CDR3, as DNA: TGTGCCAGCAGCCCCGGACACGCGAACACTGAAGCTTTCTTT.

This clone was seen ten or more times. The V gene is TRBV6-4, the J gene TRBJ2-3; 7 bases match TRBD2. With 3 bases clipped from V and 4 bases from J, the junction kept 7 bases outside the gene matches. CDR1 and CDR2 from the germline V gene are MRHNA and SNTAGT. CDR3 length: 15 residues. CDR3 residues: CASSESGEGPDTQYF. Here the CDR3 DNA reads TGTGCCAGCAGTGAGTCCGGGGAGGGTCCAGATACGCAGTATTTT.

To note about this clone: The sample holds other DNA sequences that translate to the same CDR3. The chain has TRBV7-2 and TRBJ1-4; TRBD1 is a possible D gene (5 bases). The germline V gene has CDR1 SGHTA and CDR2 FQGNSA. V was clipped by 5 bases and J by 0 bases, with 10 bases between them. The CDR3 covers 15 residues. CDR3 nucleotide sequence: TGTGCCAGCAGCCCACAGACAGCAACTAATGAAAAACTGTTTTTT. It encodes CASSPQTATNEKLFF. Full variable domain (missing parts from reference TRBV7-2 and TRBJ1-4): GAGVSQSPSNKVTEKGKDVELRCDPISGHTALYWYRQSLGQGLEFLIYFQGNSAPDKSGLPSDRFSAERTGGSVSTLTIQRTQQEDSAVYLCASSPQTATNEKLFFGSGTQLSVL.

The chain joins TRBV6-5 to TRBJ2-1; D tentatively reads TRBD1 or TRBD2 (5 bases each). The ends were cut back, 6 bases at V and 4 bases at J, with 16 bases in the middle. Germline V gene lookup returns CDR1 MNHEY and CDR2 SVGAGI. CDR3 size: 15 residues. DNA of the CDR3: TGTGCCAGCAGGAGACAGCCGGGGCCTTACAATGAGCAGTTCTTC. Translating gives CASRRQPGPYNEQFF.

The J gene is TRBJ2-1, the V gene TRBV6-5; TRBD2 aligns across 7 bases. The V gene's germline CDR1 is MNHEY and CDR2 SVGAGI. The J segment lost 14 bases and the V segment lost 4 bases, leaving 11 bases of the junction unmatched. The CDR3 is made up of 13 amino acids. CDR3 region: CASSSSILATKFF. Here the CDR3 DNA reads TGTGCCAGCAGTTCCTCGATACTAGCGACCAAGTTCTTC.

The chain joins TRBV5-4 to TRBJ2-7; 9 bases are a match to TRBD1. Germline CDR1 and CDR2: SGHNT and YYREEE (reference sequence). The ends lost 0 bases at V and 2 bases at J; junction bases unmatched: 3. This CDR3 contains 15 residues. CDR3 sequence reads: CASSLGQGGTYEQYF. CDR3 sequence (DNA): TGTGCCAGCAGCTTGGGACAGGGGGGGACCTACGAGCAGTACTTC.

The chain employs TRBV11-2 and TRBJ1-1; tentative D call: TRBD1 (6 bases). V lost 4 bases and J 2 bases, leaving 14 bases between the germline ends. CDR1 and CDR2 (germline): SGHAT, FQNNGV. The CDR3 is 15 residues long. For the CDR3, the DNA is TGTGCCAGCAGCTCCCTTGACAGGCCCAACACTGAAGCTTTCTTT. Translating it yields CASSSLDRPNTEAFF.